This record covers a single T cell receptor (beta chain). The antigen remains unidentified. Using immunoSEQ multiplex PCR, the repertoire was profiled, and TCRdb retains in-frame clones only, with some absent. The top ten hold 17% of the sample, which has about 11,000 clones, around 80% seen once. Trimming took 6 bases from V and 8 from J, leaving 17 bases between them. Germline V gene lookup returns CDR1 MNHEY and CDR2 SVGAGI. The CDR3 is made up of 14 amino acids. The entry originates in a study of CD4 T cells in relation to SARS-CoV-2 and coronaviruses. Turning to the study itself: After roughly 9 days of antigen culture, PBMC TCR beta CDR3s were sequenced.

The unexposed donors gave CD4+ T cells in about 2010-2019, prior to COVID-19. The cells were cultured for approximately ten days before CD4+ T cells were isolated. As cell numbers allowed, unexposed-donor CD4+ T cells faced SARS-CoV-2 S/N and four cold-coronavirus spikes. The receptor comes from a human donor in good health. The sample consisted of CD4+ T cells from PBMCs, cultured in vitro. The V gene is TRBV6-5, the J gene TRBJ2-1; D remains ambiguous. In DNA form, the CDR3 reads TGTGCCAGCAGGTGGAGCCATAGGAGCGATGAGCAGTTCTTC. Translated: CASRWSHRSDEQFF.